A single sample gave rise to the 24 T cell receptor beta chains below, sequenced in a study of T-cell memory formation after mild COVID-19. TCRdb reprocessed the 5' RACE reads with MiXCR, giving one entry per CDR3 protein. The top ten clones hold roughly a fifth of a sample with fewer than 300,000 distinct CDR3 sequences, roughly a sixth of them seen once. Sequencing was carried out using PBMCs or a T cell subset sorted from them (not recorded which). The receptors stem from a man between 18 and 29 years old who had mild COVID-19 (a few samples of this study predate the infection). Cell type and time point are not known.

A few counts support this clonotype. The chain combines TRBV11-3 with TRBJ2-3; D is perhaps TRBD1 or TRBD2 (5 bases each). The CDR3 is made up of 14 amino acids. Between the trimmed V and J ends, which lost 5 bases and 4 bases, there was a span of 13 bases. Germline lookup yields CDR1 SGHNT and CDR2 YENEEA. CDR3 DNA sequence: TGTGCCAGCAGCAGGGGCCTGGGGGCAGATACGCAGTATTTT. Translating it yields CASSRGLGADTQYF.

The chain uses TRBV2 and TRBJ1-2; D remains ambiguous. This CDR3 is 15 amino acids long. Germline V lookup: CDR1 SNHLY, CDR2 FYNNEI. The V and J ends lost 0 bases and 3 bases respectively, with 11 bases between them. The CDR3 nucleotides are TGTGCCAGCAGTGAAGCGCTTCCGTCAGACTATGGCTACACCTTC. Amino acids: CASSEALPSDYGYTF.

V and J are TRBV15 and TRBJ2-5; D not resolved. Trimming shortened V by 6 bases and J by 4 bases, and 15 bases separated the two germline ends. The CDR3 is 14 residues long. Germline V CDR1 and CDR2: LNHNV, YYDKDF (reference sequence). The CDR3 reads CATRGGWVGETQYF. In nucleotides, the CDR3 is TGTGCCACCAGGGGTGGTTGGGTCGGAGAGACCCAGTACTTC.

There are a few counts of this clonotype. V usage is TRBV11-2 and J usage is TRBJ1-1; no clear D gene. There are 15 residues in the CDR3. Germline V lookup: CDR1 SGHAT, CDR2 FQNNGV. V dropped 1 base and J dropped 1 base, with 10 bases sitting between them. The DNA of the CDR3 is TGTGCCAGCAGCTTAGGTTCCTTGCAGAACACTGAAGCTTTCTTT. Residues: CASSLGSLQNTEAFF.

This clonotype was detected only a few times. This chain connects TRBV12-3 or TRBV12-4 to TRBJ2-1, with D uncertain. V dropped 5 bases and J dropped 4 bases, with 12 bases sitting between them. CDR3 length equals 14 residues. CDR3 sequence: CASSTPTPYNEQFF. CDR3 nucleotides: TGTGCCAGCAGTACACCGACACCTTACAATGAGCAGTTCTTC.

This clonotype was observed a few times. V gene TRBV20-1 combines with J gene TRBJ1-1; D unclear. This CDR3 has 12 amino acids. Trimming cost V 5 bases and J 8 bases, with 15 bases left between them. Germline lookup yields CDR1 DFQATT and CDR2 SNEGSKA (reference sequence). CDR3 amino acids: CSAGRAETEAFF. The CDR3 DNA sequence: TGCAGTGCTGGGCGGGCGGAAACCGAAGCTTTCTTT.

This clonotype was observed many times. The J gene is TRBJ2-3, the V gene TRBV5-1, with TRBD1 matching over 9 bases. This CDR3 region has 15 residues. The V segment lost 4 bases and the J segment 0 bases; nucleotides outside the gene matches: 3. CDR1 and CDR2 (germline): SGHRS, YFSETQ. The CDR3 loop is CASSTQGASTDTQYF. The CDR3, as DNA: TGCGCCAGCAGCACACAGGGGGCGAGCACAGATACGCAGTATTTT.

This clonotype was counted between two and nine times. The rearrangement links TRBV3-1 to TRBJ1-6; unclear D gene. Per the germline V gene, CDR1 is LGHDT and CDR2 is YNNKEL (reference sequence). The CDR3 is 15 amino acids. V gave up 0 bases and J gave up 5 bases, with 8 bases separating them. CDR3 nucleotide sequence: TGTGCCAGCAGCCAAGAGGACCTGGATAATTCACCCCTCCACTTT. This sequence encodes CASSQEDLDNSPLHF.

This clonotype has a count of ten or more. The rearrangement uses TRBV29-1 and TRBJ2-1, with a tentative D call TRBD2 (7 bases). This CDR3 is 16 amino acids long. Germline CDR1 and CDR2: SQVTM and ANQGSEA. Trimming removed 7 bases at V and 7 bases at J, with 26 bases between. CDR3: CSAGGGGPPSGNEQFF. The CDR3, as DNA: TGCAGCGCCGGGGGAGGGGGACCCCCGTCGGGAAATGAGCAGTTCTTC.

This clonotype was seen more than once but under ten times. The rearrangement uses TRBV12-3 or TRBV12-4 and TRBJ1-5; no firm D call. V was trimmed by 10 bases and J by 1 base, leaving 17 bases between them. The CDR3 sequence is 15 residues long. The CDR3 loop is CATSEDGLSNQPQHF. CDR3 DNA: TGTGCCACTTCCGAAGACGGTTTAAGCAATCAGCCCCAGCATTTT.

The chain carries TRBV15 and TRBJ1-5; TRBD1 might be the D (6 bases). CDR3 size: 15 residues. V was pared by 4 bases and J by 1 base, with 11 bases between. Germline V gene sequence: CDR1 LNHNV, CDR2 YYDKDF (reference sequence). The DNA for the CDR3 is TGTGCCACCAGCACTAGGGGGAGGAGCAATCAGCCCCAGCATTTT. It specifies CATSTRGRSNQPQHF.

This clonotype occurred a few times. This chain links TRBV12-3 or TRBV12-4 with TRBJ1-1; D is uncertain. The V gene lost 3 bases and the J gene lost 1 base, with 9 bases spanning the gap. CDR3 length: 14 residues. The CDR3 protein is CASSFGHGNTEAFF. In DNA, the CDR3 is TGTGCCAGCAGTTTCGGTCACGGGAACACTGAAGCTTTCTTT.

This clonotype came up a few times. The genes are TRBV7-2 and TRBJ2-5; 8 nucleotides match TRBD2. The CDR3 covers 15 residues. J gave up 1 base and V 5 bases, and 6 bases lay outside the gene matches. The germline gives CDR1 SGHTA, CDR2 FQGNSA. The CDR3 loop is CASSLSGGGQETQYF. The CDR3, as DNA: TGTGCCAGCAGCCTGAGCGGGGGAGGCCAAGAGACCCAGTACTTC.

The CDR3 sequence: CASSFRAGTDTQYF. The CDR3 nucleotides are TGTGCCAGCAGCTTCCGGGCGGGGACAGATACGCAGTATTTT. This chain joins TRBV7-2 and TRBJ2-3, with a possible D match to TRBD2 (6 bases). V lost 3 bases, J lost 3 bases, and 10 bases lay in between. Germline values: CDR1 SGHTA, CDR2 FQGNSA. The CDR3 consists of 14 residues.

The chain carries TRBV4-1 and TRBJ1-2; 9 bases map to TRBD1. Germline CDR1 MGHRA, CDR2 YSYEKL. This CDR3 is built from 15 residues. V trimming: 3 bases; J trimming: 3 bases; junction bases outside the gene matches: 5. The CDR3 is CASSQRQGGDYGYTF. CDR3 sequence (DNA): TGCGCCAGCAGCCAGAGACAGGGGGGCGACTATGGCTACACCTTC.

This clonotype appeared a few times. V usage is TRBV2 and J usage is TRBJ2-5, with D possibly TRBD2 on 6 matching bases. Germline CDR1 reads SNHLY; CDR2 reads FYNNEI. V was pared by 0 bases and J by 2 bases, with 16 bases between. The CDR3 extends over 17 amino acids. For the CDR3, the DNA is TGTGCCAGCAGTGAAGCACGAGGAGGGTTGGTACAAGAGACCCAGTACTTC. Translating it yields CASSEARGGLVQETQYF.

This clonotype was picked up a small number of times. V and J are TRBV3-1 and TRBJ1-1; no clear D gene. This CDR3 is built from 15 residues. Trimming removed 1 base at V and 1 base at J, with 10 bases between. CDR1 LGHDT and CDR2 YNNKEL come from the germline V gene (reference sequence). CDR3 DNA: TGTGCCAGCAGCCAAGCGGCGTCCGGGAACACTGAAGCTTTCTTT. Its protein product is CASSQAASGNTEAFF.

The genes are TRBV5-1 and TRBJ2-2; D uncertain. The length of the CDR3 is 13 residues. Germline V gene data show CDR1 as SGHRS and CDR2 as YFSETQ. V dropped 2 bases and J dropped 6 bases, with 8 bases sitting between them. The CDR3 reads CASSFGQPGELFF. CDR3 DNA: TGCGCCAGCAGCTTCGGGCAGCCCGGGGAGCTGTTTTTT.

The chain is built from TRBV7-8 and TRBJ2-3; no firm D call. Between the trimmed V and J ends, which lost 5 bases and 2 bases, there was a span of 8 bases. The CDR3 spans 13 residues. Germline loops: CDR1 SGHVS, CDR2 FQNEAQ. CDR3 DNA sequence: TGTGCCAGCAGCGCCCGGACCACAGATACGCAGTATTTT. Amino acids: CASSARTTDTQYF.

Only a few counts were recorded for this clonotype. The CDR3 region has the DNA TGTGCCAGCAGCCTCGGGTGGGAGGGTTTAGATACGCAGTATTTT. Translation: CASSLGWEGLDTQYF. The V and J genes are TRBV3-1 and TRBJ2-3, with 7 bases lining up with TRBD2. The CDR3 covers 15 residues. Germline lookup yields CDR1 LGHDT and CDR2 YNNKEL (reference sequence). The junction had 9 bases not matched to a gene; V was cut back by 4 bases and J by 5 bases.

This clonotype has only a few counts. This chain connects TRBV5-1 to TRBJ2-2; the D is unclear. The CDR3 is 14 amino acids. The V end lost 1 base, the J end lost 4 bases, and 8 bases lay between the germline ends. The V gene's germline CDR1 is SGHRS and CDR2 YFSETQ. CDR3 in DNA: TGCGCCAGCAGCTTGAGGCAGGTCACCGGGGAGCTGTTTTTT. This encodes CASSLRQVTGELFF.

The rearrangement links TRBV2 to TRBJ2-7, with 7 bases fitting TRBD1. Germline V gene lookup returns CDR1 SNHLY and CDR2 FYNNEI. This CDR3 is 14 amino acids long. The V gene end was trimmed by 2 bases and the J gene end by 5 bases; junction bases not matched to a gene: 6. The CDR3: CASSELGQFDEQYF. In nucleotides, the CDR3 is TGTGCCAGCAGTGAACTGGGACAGTTCGACGAGCAGTACTTC. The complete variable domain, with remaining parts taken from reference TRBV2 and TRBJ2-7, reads EPEVTQTPSHQVTQMGQEVILRCVPISNHLYFYWYRQILGQKVEFLVSFYNNEISEKSEIFDDQFSVERPDGSNFTLKIRSTKLEDSAMYFCASSELGQFDEQYFGPGTRLTVT.

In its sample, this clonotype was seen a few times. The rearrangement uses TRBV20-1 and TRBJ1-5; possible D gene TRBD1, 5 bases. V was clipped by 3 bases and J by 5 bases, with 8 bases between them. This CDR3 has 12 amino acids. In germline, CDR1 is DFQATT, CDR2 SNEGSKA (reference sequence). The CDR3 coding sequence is TGCAGTGCTAGTAGGGGAGATCAGCCCCAGCATTTT. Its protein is CSASRGDQPQHF.

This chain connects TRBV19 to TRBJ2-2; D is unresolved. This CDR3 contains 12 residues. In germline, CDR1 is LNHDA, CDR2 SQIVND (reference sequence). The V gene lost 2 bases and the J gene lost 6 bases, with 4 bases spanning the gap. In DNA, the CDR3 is TGTGCCAGTAGTATAAGGGCCGGGGAGCTGTTTTTT. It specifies CASSIRAGELFF.